This T cell receptor (beta chain) is drawn from a study of blood T cell repertoires in COVID-19. Study-level information: Acute and convalescent COVID-19 samples came from the United States, Italy and Spain.

Study processing details: For nucleated cells, counts were estimated from reference gene primer amplification. Assay: immunoSEQ multiplex PCR; the TCRdb copy retains only in-frame clones and omits some. The D gene and trimming were derived from the DNA, and the V and J assignments and clone size from that table. The table shows 100,000 or so clones, with around 81% occurring only once. J gave up 5 bases and V 6 bases, and 6 bases lay outside the gene matches. The CDR3 is 13 residues long. CDR1 LGHNA and CDR2 YNFKEQ come from the germline V gene. This clone was seen a few times. The source material was peripheral blood. The chain recombines TRBV4-2 with TRBJ1-1; 7 bases are shared with TRBD1. The origin of this receptor is a man older than 75 with acute or convalescent COVID-19. The CDR3 region is CASRPDRETEAFF. Here the CDR3 DNA reads TGTGCCAGCAGGCCTGACAGGGAGACTGAAGCTTTCTTT.